The TCR beta chain described here comes from a study of cytomegalovirus exposure and HLA in healthy donors. Notes on the study in general: The study recorded 150 to 200 TCR beta chains that were cytomegalovirus-associated. Accurate prediction of HLA-A and HLA-B alleles (for most subjects) was reportedly achieved from TCR beta sequences.

In the PCR, 60 Vbeta and 13 Jbeta primers were used. The data were produced by immunoSEQ multiplex PCR, yet TCRdb's version contains in-frame clones alone and is incomplete. This sample has 150,000 to 200,000 clones, with around four fifths found just once. This clone was seen only a few times. Antigen specificity is unknown. V trimming: 0 bases; J trimming: 7 bases; junction bases outside the gene matches: 1. The CDR3 covers 14 residues. CDR1 SGHRS and CDR2 YFSETQ come from the germline V gene. The chain has TRBV5-1 and TRBJ1-6, with TRBD1 matching 7 bases. The clonotype originates from a woman aged 45-60 years in good health and CMV-seropositive. Input material: PBMCs. DNA of the CDR3: TGCGCCAGCAGCTTGGTACAGGGGAATTCACCCCTCCACTTT. Translated: CASSLVQGNSPLHF. Full variable domain (missing parts from reference TRBV5-1 and TRBJ1-6): KAGVTQTPRYLIKTRGQQVTLSCSPISGHRSVSWYQQTPGQGLQFLFEYFSETQRNKGNFPGRFSGRQFSNSRSEMNVSTLELGDSALYLCASSLVQGNSPLHFGNGTRLTVT.